The 8 T cell receptor beta chains reported below all come from one sample, sequenced in a study of technical replicates of blood from a handful of donors. Sequencing was performed with immunoSEQ multiplex PCR; in TCRdb, only in-frame clones are kept and a portion is missing. The top ten clones hold around 0.38% of a sample with about 82,000 clones, over 90% of them seen once. Source material: T cells isolated from PBMCs. The origin of the receptors is a human donor in good health.

V and J are TRBV11-3 and TRBJ1-3; no clear D. The germline V and J ends were trimmed by 1 base and 7 bases, with 8 bases remaining between them. The CDR3 loop spans 13 amino acids. The germline CDR1 and CDR2 sequences are SGHNT and YENEEA. CDR3 nucleotides: TGTGCCAGCAGCTTAGGGTCCCGGAACACCATATATTTT. Protein: CASSLGSRNTIYF.

This sequence joins TRBV5-6 and TRBJ1-1, with a tentative D call TRBD1 (6 bases). There are 14 residues in the CDR3. The germline V and J ends were trimmed by 3 bases and 7 bases, with 16 bases remaining between them. Germline CDR1 is SGHDT and CDR2 is YYEEEE. The chain's CDR3 is CASSWGRGGGEAFF. The CDR3 nucleotides read TGTGCCAGCAGCTGGGGTCGGGGGGGCGGTGAAGCTTTCTTT.

The rearrangement uses TRBV18 and TRBJ2-2; TRBD2 agrees at 11 bases. The CDR3 covers 16 residues. Germline V gives CDR1 KGHSH, CDR2 LQKENI. V gave up 2 bases and J gave up 5 bases; unmatched junction bases: 4. As DNA, the CDR3 is TGTGCCAGCTCACCAACCCTAGCGGGAGGTACCGGGGAGCTGTTTTTT. Its translation is CASSPTLAGGTGELFF.

The V call is TRBV11-2, the J call TRBJ2-7; D gene unclear. Germline CDR1 SGHAT, CDR2 FQNNGV. The V gene lost 7 bases and the J gene lost 0 bases, with 19 bases spanning the gap. CDR3 length: 16 amino acids. CDR3 residues: CASTQPTPSGSYEQYF. The CDR3 DNA sequence: TGTGCCAGCACCCAACCTACCCCGTCTGGCTCCTACGAGCAGTACTTC.

The rearrangement uses TRBV11-2 and TRBJ2-7, with D uncertain. This CDR3 spans 15 amino acids. V was trimmed by 1 base and J by 2 bases, leaving 12 bases between them. Germline CDR1 and CDR2: SGHAT and FQNNGV. The CDR3 DNA follows: TGTGCCAGCAGCTTAGTTCCCGTAGCCACCTACGAGCAGTACTTC. This encodes CASSLVPVATYEQYF. Full variable domain (outside the CDR3, taken from reference TRBV11-2 and TRBJ2-7): EAGVAQSPRYKIIEKRQSVAFWCNPISGHATLYWYQQILGQGPKLLIQFQNNGVVDDSQLPKDRFSAERLKGVDSTLKIQPAKLEDSAVYLCASSLVPVATYEQYFGPGTRLTVT.

The chain has TRBV7-3 and TRBJ2-7; D uncertain. The CDR3 has 15 amino acids. Trimming removed 5 bases at V and 6 bases at J, with 20 bases between. The germline CDR1 and CDR2 sequences are SGHTA and FQGTGA. Here the CDR3 reads CASSPTPGNLGEQYF. Here the CDR3 DNA reads TGTGCCAGCAGCCCCACCCCGGGTAATCTCGGCGAGCAGTACTTC. The whole variable domain, filled in from reference TRBV7-3 and TRBJ2-7, reads GAGVSQTPSNKVTEKGKYVELRCDPISGHTALYWYRQSLGQGPEFLIYFQGTGAADDSGLPNDRFFAVRPEGSVSTLKIQRTERGDSAVYLCASSPTPGNLGEQYFGPGTRLTVT.

For this clone: The junction departs from the called germline gene at one end, perhaps through a read error. The CDR3 loop is CASKRENQAQHF. In DNA, the CDR3 is TGCGCCAGCAAACGGGAGAATCAGGCCCAGCATTTT. J is TRBJ1-5 and V is TRBV10-2; D remains ambiguous. Germline V CDR1 and CDR2: WSHSY, SAAADI. The CDR3 consists of 12 residues.

This clone occurred once. The chain uses TRBV4-3 and TRBJ2-1; 10 nucleotides match TRBD2. Germline V gene sequence: CDR1 LGHNA, CDR2 YSLEER. The CDR3 is made up of 16 amino acids. V dropped 3 bases and J dropped 5; count of bases not matched to a gene: 7. The CDR3 reads CASSQQAGGGNNEQFF. For the CDR3, the DNA is TGCGCCAGCAGCCAGCAAGCGGGAGGGGGGAACAATGAGCAGTTCTTC.